A single sample gave rise to the 10 T cell receptor beta chains below, sequenced in a study of T cell responses to AZD1222 COVID-19 vaccine (dated by TCRdb to the early 2020s). Library preparation was by the immunoSEQ multiplex PCR assay. As stored in TCRdb, this immuneACCESS dataset retains in-frame rearrangements with V and J assigned. A fraction of the clones does not appear; measured against another copy, unresolved V genes explain less than half of the discrepancy, and the remainder lacks a known reason. The sample yields around 150,000 clones; about 92% were counted once. The ten biggest clones cover approximately 3.5% of the sample. Per the publication, the time point label means: about 28 days (+/-7) after the second vaccine dose. The sample was peripheral blood, taken 28 days after the second AZD1222 dose. These TCRs come from an adult who received the AZD1222 COVID-19 vaccine.

The chain recombines TRBV19 with TRBJ1-5, with D maybe TRBD1 (6 bases). Germline values: CDR1 LNHDA, CDR2 SQIVND (reference sequence). V lost 5 bases and J lost 5, with 13 bases in between. The length of the CDR3 is 14 residues. Written as DNA, the CDR3 is TGTGCCAGTAGTGCGTGGGCAGGGGATCAGCCCCAGCATTTT. It yields the protein CASSAWAGDQPQHF.

CDR3 nucleotide sequence: TGTGCCAGCAGCTTTTCGGGGAGGGGCCAGCCCCAGCATTTT. The encoded protein is CASSFSGRGQPQHF. The chain employs TRBV11-2 and TRBJ1-5; TRBD1 is a possible D gene (5 bases). With 3 bases removed from V and 7 bases from J, the gap between germline ends came to 13 bases. The CDR3 covers 14 residues. Germline CDR1 reads SGHAT; CDR2 reads FQNNGV.

This clone was counted a few times. V and J are TRBV10-3 and TRBJ1-1; no definite D call. Germline values: CDR1 ENHRY, CDR2 SYGVKD. The CDR3 extends over 12 amino acids. V dropped 10 bases and J dropped 4 bases, with 13 bases sitting between them. The CDR3 is CATLRGGTEAFF. CDR3 DNA: TGTGCCACCCTTCGGGGTGGCACTGAAGCTTTCTTT.

In the case of this clone: This sample also contains other DNA sequences that code for the same CDR3. CDR3 sequence (DNA): TGTGCCAGCAGCTTGCAGGGTAACTATGGCTACACCTTC. Its translation is CASSLQGNYGYTF. The chain carries TRBV5-6 and TRBJ1-2; D is perhaps TRBD1 (5 bases). Germline-derived CDR1 and CDR2 are SGHDT and YYEEEE. Trimming removed 1 base from V and 1 base from J, with 5 bases in between. CDR3 length: 13 amino acids.

The chain employs TRBV14 and TRBJ1-1; the match to TRBD1 covers 8 bases. This CDR3 region has 18 residues. V dropped 4 bases and J dropped 0; count of bases not matched to a gene: 13. The germline CDR1 and CDR2 sequences are SGHDN and FVKESK. The CDR3 DNA reads TGTGCCAGCAGCCGCTTTAGACAGGGGAAAAACATGAACACTGAAGCTTTCTTT. Its translation: CASSRFRQGKNMNTEAFF.

The chain carries TRBV19 and TRBJ1-2; TRBD1 matches 7 bases. V shed 5 bases, J shed 0 bases, and the junction held 6 bases outside the gene matches. Germline values: CDR1 LNHDA, CDR2 SQIVND (reference sequence). The CDR3 sequence is 15 residues long. CDR3 loop: CASSARDSSNYGYTF. The CDR3 bases are TGTGCCAGTAGTGCCCGGGACAGTTCTAACTATGGCTACACCTTC. The full variable domain, rest sourced from reference TRBV19 and TRBJ1-2, is DGGITQSPKYLFRKEGQNVTLSCEQNLNHDAMYWYRQDPGQGLRLIYYSQIVNDFQKGDIAEGYSVSREKKESFPLTVTSAQKNPTAFYLCASSARDSSNYGYTFGSGTRLTVV.

The chain links TRBV7-2 to TRBJ2-1; 14 nucleotides match TRBD2. The CDR3 has 14 amino acids. Germline V CDR1 and CDR2: SGHTA, FQGNSA. Trimming took 5 bases from V and 14 from J; bases not matched to a gene: 8. Written as DNA, the CDR3 is TGTGCCAGCAGCCCCCGGACTAGCGGGGGGCCCGAGTTCTTC. It yields the protein CASSPRTSGGPEFF.

This clone was counted only a few times. The chain joins TRBV28 to TRBJ1-1, with D possibly matching TRBD1 (6 bases). V lost 8 bases to trimming and J lost 5 bases, with 21 bases between them. The germline V gene has CDR1 MDHEN and CDR2 SYDVKM. The CDR3 is 15 amino acids. The CDR3 sequence is CASVYSGGWGTEAFF. The CDR3 DNA reads as TGTGCCAGCGTTTATTCCGGGGGCTGGGGTACTGAAGCTTTCTTT.

The gene calls are TRBV4-2 and TRBJ2-7; 10 nucleotides match TRBD2. CDR3 size: 15 residues. The germline gives CDR1 LGHNA, CDR2 YNFKEQ. The V segment lost 1 base and the J segment 4 bases; nucleotides outside the gene matches: 4. The CDR3 sequence: CASSQVALAGYEQYF. CDR3 coding DNA: TGTGCCAGCAGCCAAGTTGCACTAGCGGGGTACGAGCAGTACTTC.

V and J are TRBV3-1 (or the pseudogene TRBV3-2) and TRBJ1-3; D not resolved. Deletions cut 2 bases from V and 8 bases from J, with 10 bases between. Germline V CDR1 and CDR2: LGHDT, YNNKEL (reference sequence). This CDR3 is built from 13 residues. In nucleotides, the CDR3 is TGTGCCAGCAGCCAATATGCAGGTTACACCATATATTTT. Translated, it gives CASSQYAGYTIYF.